This is a list of T cell receptor beta chains from one sample in a study of cytotoxic CD8 clonotypes in ibrutinib-treated CLL. TCRdb keeps only in-frame clones here, not all; method: immunoSEQ multiplex PCR. The table has some 200,000 clones, 60% to 80% seen once. Sequences were derived from PBMCs, sampled after 12 months of ibrutinib treatment. The source is a human donor with chronic lymphocytic leukemia. The CDR3 runs from the conserved cysteine through the conserved F or W. A D gene is named only where the DNA matches it firmly. The listing skips clone size in some rows; elsewhere it reads once, few, many or a size class.

V gene	clone size	D gene	J gene	CDR3 protein	CDR3 DNA
TRBV10-3	-	TRBD1	TRBJ2-2	CAIRNRGPDGELFF	TGTGCCATCAGAAACAGGGGGCCGGACGGGGAGCTGTTTTTT
TRBV6-5	few	-	TRBJ2-2	CASSSPTSGAGELFF	TGTGCCAGCAGTTCACCCACCTCAGGGGCCGGGGAGCTGTTTTTT
TRBV4-2	-	-	TRBJ2-1	CASSQDAWLPNEQFF	TGTGCCAGCAGCCAAGATGCGTGGCTACCCAATGAGCAGTTCTTC
TRBV28	-	-	TRBJ1-3	CASSFDSGANSGNTIYF	TGTGCCAGCAGTTTCGATTCTGGGGCCAACTCTGGAAACACCATATATTTT
TRBV28	-	-	TRBJ1-4	CASLPGGSNEKLFF	TGTGCCAGCCTGCCCGGAGGGTCTAATGAAAAACTGTTTTTT
TRBV25-1	-	TRBD2	TRBJ2-1	CASATSGEQFF	TGTGCCAGCGCGACTAGCGGTGAGCAGTTCTTC
TRBV15	few	-	TRBJ2-3	CATSRDQETDTQYF	TGTGCCACCAGCAGAGATCAAGAAACAGATACGCAGTATTTT
TRBV10-1	many	-	TRBJ1-1	CASSTENTEAFF	TGCGCCAGCAGTACAGAGAACACTGAAGCTTTCTTT
TRBV27	-	-	TRBJ2-3	CASTRDSGALDTQYF	TGTGCCAGCACCCGAGACAGTGGTGCGCTAGATACGCAGTATTTT
TRBV4-2	-	-	TRBJ2-2	CASSQVKNTGELFF	TGTGCCAGCAGCCAAGTCAAGAACACCGGGGAGCTGTTTTTT
TRBV4-2	-	-	TRBJ2-1	CASSQDQGEQFF	TGTGCCAGCAGCCAAGATCAGGGTGAGCAGTTCTTC
TRBV10-2	-	TRBD1	TRBJ1-4	CASWTGGINEKLFF	TGCGCCAGCTGGACAGGGGGCATTAATGAAAAACTGTTTTTT
TRBV5-8	-	-	TRBJ2-1	CASSLPRRDYNEQFF	TGTGCCAGCAGCCTCCCCCGCCGGGACTACAATGAGCAGTTCTTC
TRBV7-3	-	-	TRBJ2-5	CASGLTKGETQYF	TGTGCCAGCGGCTTAACGAAGGGGGAGACCCAGTACTTC
TRBV5-4	once	-	TRBJ2-7	CASSLGIGGGEWEQYF	TGTGCCAGCAGCTTGGGTATAGGGGGGGGTGAATGGGAGCAGTACTTC
TRBV10-1	-	-	TRBJ2-7	CASSDEPTEQYF	TGCGCCAGCAGTGACGAACCCACCGAGCAGTACTTC
TRBV14	few	TRBD1	TRBJ2-1	CASSHRDSWVDEQFF	TGTGCCAGCAGCCACCGGGACAGCTGGGTGGATGAGCAGTTCTTC
TRBV9	-	-	TRBJ1-4	CASSVGGHGRNEKLFF	TGTGCCAGCAGCGTAGGGGGTCATGGTCGTAATGAAAAACTGTTTTTT
TRBV2	-	-	TRBJ1-5	CASNSYQDSSNQPQHF	TGTGCCAGCAATTCCTATCAGGACAGTAGCAATCAGCCCCAGCATTTT